The entry below describes one TCR beta chain. This specimen comes from a study of cytomegalovirus exposure and HLA in healthy donors. V lost 0 bases and J lost 3; bases outside the gene matches: 5. This CDR3 is 15 amino acids long. The germline V gene has CDR1 SGHDT and CDR2 YYEEEE. With 60 Vbeta and 13 Jbeta primers, the PCR was carried out. The protocol was immunoSEQ multiplex PCR, while the TCRdb copy is restricted to in-frame clones and leaves out a portion. The data contain some 120,000 clones, 60% to 75% of them seen just once; the ten biggest clones take up nearly 3%. The receptor's source is a middle-aged woman in good health and CMV-seropositive. Specimen: PBMCs. This rearrangement joins TRBV5-6 to TRBJ1-1; TRBD1 matches 7 bases. The DNA of the CDR3 is TGTGCCAGCAGCTTGGGGGGACAGCATTACACTGAAGCTTTCTTT. This codes for CASSLGGQHYTEAFF.